The 29 T cell receptor beta chains below come from one sample, sequenced in a study of blood T cells in healthy people across ages. The authors ran a second PCR of about 7 to 11 cycles using a sample-barcoded 5' primer and a J-beta primer mix. Each CDR3 protein is one row after TCRdb ran MiXCR on the 5' RACE reads. This table has 800,000 to 950,000 distinct CDR3 sequences, approximately 32% appearing once. This sample also belongs to another study, concerning T cells of mothers and their children.

The sequenced sample consisted of blood. All receptors come from a woman in her thirties or forties in good health.

This clonotype was found many times. This chain connects TRBV20-1 to TRBJ2-5; 10 bases agree with TRBD2. This CDR3 spans 16 amino acids. V trimming: 6 bases; J trimming: 5 bases; junction bases outside the gene matches: 15. The germline V gene encodes CDR1 DFQATT and CDR2 SNEGSKA (reference sequence). The CDR3 protein is CSAPGLAGVQFETQYF. CDR3 in DNA: TGCAGTGCCCCTGGGCTAGCGGGGGTCCAATTTGAGACCCAGTACTTC.

With respect to this clonotype: A read error may explain this, as a much larger clone is one base away. It is unclear where the CDR3 begins or ends on the DNA, so no DNA is shown, and the CDR3 is as TCRdb lists it. The rearrangement links TRBV12-3 or TRBV12-4 to TRBJ2-6. Ends included, the CDR3 has 15 residues. CDR3 region: CASSFWGLGANVRTF.

In its sample, this clonotype was seen a few times. The V call is TRBV2, the J call TRBJ2-5; no reliable D call. The J call is uncertain, as TRBJ2-7 better fits the DNA end. CDR1 is SNHLY and CDR2 is FYNNEI in the germline V gene. The CDR3 is made up of 11 amino acids. CDR3 amino acids: CACNSAYEQYF. CDR3 in DNA: TGTGCCTGCAATTCGGCCTACGAGCAGTACTTC.

The V call is TRBV2, the J call TRBJ1-1; 7 nucleotides match TRBD1. V lost 9 bases and J lost 2; bases outside the gene matches: 6. Germline V lookup: CDR1 SNHLY, CDR2 FYNNEI. The CDR3 has 13 residues. In DNA form, the CDR3 reads TGTGCCAGGGGGGACAGCGCTAACACTGAAGCTTTCTTT. Encoded protein: CARGDSANTEAFF.

This clonotype was counted ten times or more. The V gene is TRBV7-9, the J gene TRBJ2-1, with D possibly being TRBD1 (6 bases). The CDR3 contains 13 residues. V lost 8 bases to trimming and J lost 6 bases, with 14 bases between them. The germline gives CDR1 SEHNR, CDR2 FQNEAQ (reference sequence). The CDR3 sequence is CASAPGVGNEQFF. For the CDR3, the DNA is TGTGCCAGCGCGCCAGGGGTTGGCAATGAGCAGTTCTTC.

This clonotype has a handful of counts. This sequence joins TRBV9 and TRBJ2-7; TRBD1 matches 7 bases. Germline V gene lookup returns CDR1 SGDLS and CDR2 YYNGEE. V was clipped by 3 bases and J by 2 bases; unmatched bases: 2. The CDR3 consists of 13 residues. CDR3 coding DNA: TGTGCCAGCAGCGATGGGACAGCCTACGAGCAGTACTTC. It is translated as CASSDGTAYEQYF.

The V and J genes are TRBV6-4 and TRBJ1-6; D call uncertain. With 7 bases removed from V and 9 bases from J, the gap between germline ends came to 13 bases. The CDR3 contains 13 residues. Germline V gene sequence: CDR1 MRHNA, CDR2 SNTAGT. The CDR3 here is CASTASEGSPLHF. The CDR3 DNA is TGTGCCAGCACAGCCAGTGAGGGTTCACCCCTCCACTTT.

This clonotype was observed at least ten times. V is TRBV6-5 and J is TRBJ1-1; the D is unclear. This CDR3 comprises 13 residues. CDR1 and CDR2 (germline): MNHEY, SVGAGI. V gave up 3 bases and J gave up 7 bases, with 12 bases separating them. In DNA, the CDR3 is TGTGCCAGCAGTTATTCGTTCGGGCGTGAAGCTTTCTTT. Amino acid sequence: CASSYSFGREAFF.

This clonotype was recorded at least ten times. The chain couples TRBV6-2 or TRBV6-3 to TRBJ2-7; D possibly corresponds to TRBD2 (6 bases). V was cut by 7 bases and J by 3 bases, with 19 bases left in between. The CDR3 consists of 15 residues. From germline, CDR1 is MNHEY and CDR2 SVGEGT. This CDR3 reads CASIMRSGRIYEQYF. Here the CDR3 DNA reads TGTGCCAGCATCATGAGATCGGGGAGGATCTACGAGCAGTACTTC.

This clonotype was picked up many times. The genes are TRBV20-1 and TRBJ2-7, with TRBD1 matching over 7 bases. The trim removed 3 bases at V and 2 bases at J, leaving 4 bases unmatched. Germline V gives CDR1 DFQATT, CDR2 SNEGSKA (reference sequence). The CDR3 is made up of 13 amino acids. The CDR3 region has the DNA TGCAGTGCTAGGTCCGACAGGGCCTACGAGCAGTACTTC. This sequence encodes CSARSDRAYEQYF.

V is TRBV5-1 and J is TRBJ2-1, with D perhaps TRBD1 (5 bases). Germline values: CDR1 SGHRS, CDR2 YFSETQ. The CDR3 sequence is 14 residues long. Trimming removed 4 bases at V and 9 bases at J, with 17 bases between. CDR3 loop: CASSPGHRFGEQFF. The CDR3 DNA is TGCGCCAGCAGCCCGGGTCACAGGTTCGGTGAGCAGTTCTTC.

The V gene is TRBV7-2, the J gene TRBJ2-7, with D possibly matching TRBD2 (7 bases). The J call is doubtful: the DNA matches TRBJ2-1 better. CDR3 length: 17 amino acids. Germline CDR1 is SGHTA and CDR2 is FQGNSA. This chain's CDR3 is CASSLEVGGGRYNEQFF. Written as DNA, the CDR3 is TGTGCCAGCAGCTTAGAGGTTGGGGGGGGCCGGTACAATGAGCAGTTCTTC.

This clonotype was seen only a few times. This sequence joins TRBV20-1 and TRBJ1-1; the D gene is possibly TRBD1 (6 bases). This CDR3 is built from 12 residues. With 3 bases removed from V and 4 bases from J, the gap between germline ends came to 9 bases. Looked up from germline, CDR1 is DFQATT and CDR2 is SNEGSKA (reference sequence). The DNA for the CDR3 is TGCAGTGCTAGTTTCAGGGGCACTGAAGCTTTCTTT. Residues: CSASFRGTEAFF.

The genes are TRBV15 and TRBJ2-6, with 7 bases aligning to TRBD1. The junction had 7 bases not matched to a gene; V was cut back by 6 bases and J by 2 bases. Per the germline V gene, CDR1 is LNHNV and CDR2 is YYDKDF (reference sequence). CDR3 length: 16 residues. This chain's CDR3 is CATRGATGTGANVLTF. As DNA, the CDR3 is TGTGCCACCAGGGGAGCGACAGGGACTGGGGCCAACGTCCTGACTTTC.

This clonotype was seen more than once but under ten times. V gene TRBV19 combines with J gene TRBJ1-1; TRBD1 agrees at 7 bases. The CDR3 totals 17 residues. Trimming took 3 bases from V and 0 from J; bases not matched to a gene: 10. The germline CDR1 and CDR2 sequences are LNHDA and SQIVND (reference sequence). The CDR3 region has the DNA TGTGCCAGTAGTATTTGGGAGGACAGGACGTTGAACACTGAAGCTTTCTTT. Translation gives CASSIWEDRTLNTEAFF.

The CDR3 DNA reads TGTGCCAGCAGCCTCCGACTAGCGGGGGGATCATTGGAGACCCAGTACTTC. It translates to CASSLRLAGGSLETQYF. V usage is TRBV3-1 and J usage is TRBJ2-5, with TRBD2 identical over 13 bases. There are 17 residues in the CDR3. J lost 5 bases, V lost 4 bases, and 10 bases had no gene match. Germline assignment: CDR1 LGHDT and CDR2 YNNKEL (reference sequence).

This clonotype was seen repeatedly, ten times or more. This chain links TRBV27 with TRBJ1-2; no clear D. The CDR3 has 11 residues. With 6 bases removed from V and 5 bases from J, the gap between germline ends came to 7 bases. Looked up from germline, CDR1 is MNHEY and CDR2 is SMNVEV (reference sequence). CDR3 coding DNA: TGTGCCAGCAGATCCTTATATGGCTACACCTTC. Translated: CASRSLYGYTF.

The CDR3 DNA follows: TGTGCCAGCAGTTACGGGGAGTTCAATCAGCCCCAGCATTTT. It is translated as CASSYGEFNQPQHF. The chain combines TRBV6-2 or TRBV6-3 with TRBJ1-5; no reliable D call. Trimming cost V 2 bases and J 3 bases, with 8 bases left between them. The CDR3 sequence is 14 residues long. CDR1 MNHEY and CDR2 SVGEGT come from the germline V gene.

This clonotype was picked up a small number of times. The chain carries TRBV29-1 and TRBJ2-2, with D perhaps matching TRBD1 or TRBD2 (6 bases each). The ends were cut back, 7 bases at V and 7 bases at J, with 16 bases in the middle. CDR3 length: 13 residues. Germline loops: CDR1 SQVTM, CDR2 ANQGSEA. CDR3 nucleotide sequence: TGCAGCGGTGCGAGGGGGGAAGGCGGGGAGCTGTTTTTT. As protein: CSGARGEGGELFF.

In this sample, this clonotype turned up once. The chain recombines TRBV9 with TRBJ2-2; TRBD2 aligns across 10 bases. V dropped 0 bases and J dropped 1; count of bases not matched to a gene: 6. Germline loops: CDR1 SGDLS, CDR2 YYNGEE. This CDR3 has 18 amino acids. CDR3 sequence reads: CASSVASGGPRNTGELFF. The CDR3 DNA reads as TGTGCCAGCAGCGTAGCTAGCGGGGGACCAAGGAACACCGGGGAGCTGTTTTTT.

Turning to this clonotype: Possible read error: a much larger clone is one base away. The genes are TRBV4-1 and TRBJ1-5; TRBD1 might be the D (5 bases). The CDR3 consists of 19 residues. The germline V and J ends were trimmed by 0 bases and 2 bases, with 20 bases remaining between them. Looked up from germline, CDR1 is MGHRA and CDR2 is YSYEKL. The CDR3 reads CASSQDYGFLQGGNQPQHF. DNA for the CDR3: TGCGCCAGCAGCCAAGATTACGGCTTCCTGCAGGGAGGCAATCAGCCCCAGCATTTT.

The rearrangement joins TRBV7-9 to TRBJ2-7, with D possibly TRBD2 on 6 matching bases. V was pared by 5 bases and J by 1 base, with 15 bases between. This CDR3 contains 15 residues. The germline V gene has CDR1 SEHNR and CDR2 FQNEAQ (reference sequence). The CDR3 region has the DNA TGTGCCAGCAGCCCCATGGCGGGATCGTCCTACGAGCAGTACTTC. Residues: CASSPMAGSSYEQYF.

This clonotype was picked up a small number of times. V is TRBV2 and J is TRBJ2-4, with 8 positions matching TRBD2. Trimming removed 4 bases from V and 4 bases from J; junction bases left unmatched: 6. The CDR3 runs to 15 residues. The germline V gene encodes CDR1 SNHLY and CDR2 FYNNEI. This CDR3 reads CASSAGTGGKNIQYF. The CDR3 region has the DNA TGTGCCAGCAGTGCCGGGACGGGAGGGAAAAACATTCAGTACTTC.

With respect to this clonotype: This sequence may be a read error, since a much larger clone differs from it by one base. The V and J genes are TRBV2 and TRBJ1-2; D may be TRBD1 (5 bases). Trimming left V 6 bases short and J 7 bases short, with 15 bases between. The V gene's germline CDR1 is SNHLY and CDR2 FYNNEI. This CDR3 has 13 residues. CDR3 protein: CASRGGGEVGYTF. The CDR3 DNA reads as TGTGCCAGCAGGGGTGGGGGTGAGGTTGGCTACACCTTC.

This clonotype was counted many times. This sequence joins TRBV6-4 and TRBJ2-7; 13 positions match TRBD2. This CDR3 region has 20 residues. V trimming: 10 bases; J trimming: 6 bases; junction bases outside the gene matches: 27. CDR1 MRHNA and CDR2 SNTAGT come from the germline V gene. The CDR3 DNA reads as TGTGCCAAGGTAATCAACAGAGACGGGACTAGCGGGGCGAATGTCGGCGAGCAGTACTTC. Protein: CAKVINRDGTSGANVGEQYF.

This clonotype was counted ten times or more. The chain recombines TRBV4-2 with TRBJ2-1, with TRBD1 identical over 11 bases. V lost 1 base and J lost 6; bases outside the gene matches: 5. The CDR3 has 16 amino acids. Germline V gives CDR1 LGHNA, CDR2 YNFKEQ. DNA for the CDR3: TGTGCCAGCAGCCAAGGAACCGGGACAGGGGGCAATGAGCAGTTCTTC. Translation: CASSQGTGTGGNEQFF.

V gene TRBV7-2 combines with J gene TRBJ1-5; D is uncertain. The CDR3 is 14 amino acids. Trimming stripped 2 bases from V and 4 bases from J, with 9 bases between. The germline gives CDR1 SGHTA, CDR2 FQGNSA. CDR3 sequence (DNA): TGTGCCAGCAGCTTACCGGGAGGGAATCAGCCCCAGCATTTT. Translated, it gives CASSLPGGNQPQHF.

This clonotype was picked up one time. V is TRBV3-1 and J is TRBJ1-1, with 8 bases lining up with TRBD1. The CDR3 is made up of 13 amino acids. Per germline, CDR1 LGHDT and CDR2 YNNKEL (reference sequence). Losses at the gene ends were 4 bases for V and 10 bases for J; bases not matched to a gene: 8. The CDR3 region is CASSPTGGSGAFF. For the CDR3, the DNA is TGTGCCAGCAGCCCTACAGGGGGTAGTGGAGCTTTCTTT.

For this clonotype: The junction does not match germline at one end; this may be a read error. V is TRBV6-2 or TRBV6-3 and J is TRBJ2-5, with D perhaps matching TRBD2 (5 bases). The CDR3 has 11 residues. CDR1 and CDR2 from the germline V gene are MNHEY and SVGEGT. Here the CDR3 DNA reads TGTGCCAGCTTCACCGGTAGCGAGCAGTACTTT. Encoded protein: CASFTGSEQYF.